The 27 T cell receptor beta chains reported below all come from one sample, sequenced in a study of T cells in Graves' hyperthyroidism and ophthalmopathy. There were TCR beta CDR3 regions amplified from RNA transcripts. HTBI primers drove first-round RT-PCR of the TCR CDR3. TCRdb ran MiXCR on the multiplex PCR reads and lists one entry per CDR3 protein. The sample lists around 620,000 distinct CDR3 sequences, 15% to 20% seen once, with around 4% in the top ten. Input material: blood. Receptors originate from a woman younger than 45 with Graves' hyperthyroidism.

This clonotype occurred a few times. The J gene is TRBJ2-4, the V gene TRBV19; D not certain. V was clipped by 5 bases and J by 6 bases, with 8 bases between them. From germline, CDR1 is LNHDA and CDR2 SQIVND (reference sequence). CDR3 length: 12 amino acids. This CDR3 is CASSSDINIQYF. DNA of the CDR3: TGTGCCAGTAGTTCCGACATAAACATTCAGTACTTC.

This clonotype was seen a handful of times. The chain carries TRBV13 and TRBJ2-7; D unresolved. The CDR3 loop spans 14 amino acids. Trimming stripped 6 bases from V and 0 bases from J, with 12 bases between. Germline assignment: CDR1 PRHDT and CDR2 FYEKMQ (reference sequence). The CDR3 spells CASSDTGSSYEQYF. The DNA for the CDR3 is TGTGCCAGCAGTGATACTGGTAGCTCCTACGAGCAGTACTTC.

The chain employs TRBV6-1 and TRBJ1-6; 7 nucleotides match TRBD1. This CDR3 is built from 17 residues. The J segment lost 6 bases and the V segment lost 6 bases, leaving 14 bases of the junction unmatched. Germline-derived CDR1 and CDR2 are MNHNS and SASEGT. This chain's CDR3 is CASSHAPGQRSNSPLHF. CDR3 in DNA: TGTGCCAGCAGCCACGCCCCGGGACAGAGATCTAATTCACCCCTCCACTTT.

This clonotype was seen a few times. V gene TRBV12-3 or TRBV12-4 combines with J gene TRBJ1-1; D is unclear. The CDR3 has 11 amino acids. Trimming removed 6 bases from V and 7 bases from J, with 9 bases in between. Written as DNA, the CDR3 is TGTGCCAGCAGCCGGGAGATTGAAGCTTTCTTT. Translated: CASSREIEAFF.

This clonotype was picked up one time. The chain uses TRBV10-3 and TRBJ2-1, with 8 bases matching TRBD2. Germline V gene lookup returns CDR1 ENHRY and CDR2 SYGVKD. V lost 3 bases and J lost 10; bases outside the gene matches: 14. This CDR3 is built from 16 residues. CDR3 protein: CAISDSSGTRGGEQFF. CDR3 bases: TGTGCCATCAGTGACTCATCCGGGACTCGGGGGGGAGAGCAGTTCTTC.

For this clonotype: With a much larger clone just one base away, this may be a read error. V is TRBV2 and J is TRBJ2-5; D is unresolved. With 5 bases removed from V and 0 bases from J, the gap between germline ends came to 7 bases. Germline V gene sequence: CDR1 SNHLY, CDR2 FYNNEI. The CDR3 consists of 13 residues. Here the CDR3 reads CASSKNNQETQYF. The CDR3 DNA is TGTGCCAGCAGTAAGAACAACCAAGAGACCCAGTACTTC. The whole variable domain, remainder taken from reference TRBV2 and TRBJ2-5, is EPEVTQTPSHQVTQMGQEVILRCVPISNHLYFYWYRQILGQKVEFLVSFYNNEISEKSEIFDDQFSVERPDGSNFTLKIRSTKLEDSAMYFCASSKNNQETQYFGPGTRLLVL.

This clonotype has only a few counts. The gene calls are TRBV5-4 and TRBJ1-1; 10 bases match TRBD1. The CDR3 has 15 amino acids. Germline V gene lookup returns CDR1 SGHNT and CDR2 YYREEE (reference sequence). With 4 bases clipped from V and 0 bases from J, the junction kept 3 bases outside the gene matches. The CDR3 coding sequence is TGTGCCAGCAGCAAGGGACAGGGGCTGAACACTGAAGCTTTCTTT. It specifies CASSKGQGLNTEAFF.

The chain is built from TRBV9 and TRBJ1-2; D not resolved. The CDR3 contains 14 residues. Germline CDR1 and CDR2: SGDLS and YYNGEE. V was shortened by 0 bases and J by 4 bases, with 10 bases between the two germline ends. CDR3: CASSVGEGPYGYTF. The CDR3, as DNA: TGTGCCAGCAGCGTAGGGGAGGGCCCCTATGGCTACACCTTC. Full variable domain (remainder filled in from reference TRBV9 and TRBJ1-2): DSGVTQTPKHLITATGQRVTLRCSPRSGDLSVYWYQQSLDQGLQFLIQYYNGEERAKGNILERFSAQQFPDLHSELNLSSLELGDSALYFCASSVGEGPYGYTFGSGTRLTVV.

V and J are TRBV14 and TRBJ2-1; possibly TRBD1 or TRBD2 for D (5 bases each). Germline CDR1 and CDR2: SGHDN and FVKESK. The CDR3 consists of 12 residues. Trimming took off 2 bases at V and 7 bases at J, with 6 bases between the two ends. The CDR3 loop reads CASSQWGNEQFF. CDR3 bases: TGTGCCAGCAGCCAATGGGGGAATGAGCAGTTCTTC.

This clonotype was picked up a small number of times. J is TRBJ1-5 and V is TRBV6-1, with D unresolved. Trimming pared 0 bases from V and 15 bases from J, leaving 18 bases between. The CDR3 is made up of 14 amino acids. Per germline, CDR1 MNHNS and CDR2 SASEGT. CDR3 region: CASSEALLAGMGHF. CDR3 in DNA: TGTGCCAGCAGTGAAGCGCTTTTGGCCGGGATGGGGCATTTT.

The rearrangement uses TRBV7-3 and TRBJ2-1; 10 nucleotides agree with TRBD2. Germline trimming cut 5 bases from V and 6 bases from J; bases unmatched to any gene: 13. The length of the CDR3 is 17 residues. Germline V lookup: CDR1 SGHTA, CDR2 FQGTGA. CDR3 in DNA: TGTGCCAGCAGCCTAGGCGTTCTAGCGGGAGTGGGCAATGAGCAGTTCTTC. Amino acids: CASSLGVLAGVGNEQFF. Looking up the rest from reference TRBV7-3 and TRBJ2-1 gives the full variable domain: GAGVSQTPSNKVTEKGKYVELRCDPISGHTALYWYRQSLGQGPEFLIYFQGTGAADDSGLPNDRFFAVRPEGSVSTLKIQRTERGDSAVYLCASSLGVLAGVGNEQFFGPGTRLTVL.

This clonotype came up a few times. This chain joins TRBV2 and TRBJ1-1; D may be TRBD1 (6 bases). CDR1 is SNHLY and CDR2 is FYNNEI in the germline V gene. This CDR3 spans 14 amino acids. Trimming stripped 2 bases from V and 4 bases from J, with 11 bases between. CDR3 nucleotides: TGTGCCAGCAGTGAAACAGGGACACCCACTGAAGCTTTCTTT. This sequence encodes CASSETGTPTEAFF.

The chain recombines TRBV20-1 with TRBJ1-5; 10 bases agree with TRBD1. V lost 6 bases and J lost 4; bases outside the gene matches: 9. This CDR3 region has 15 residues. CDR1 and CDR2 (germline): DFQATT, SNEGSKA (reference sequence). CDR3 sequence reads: CSAPDRGIENQPQHF. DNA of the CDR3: TGCAGTGCGCCGGACAGGGGGATAGAAAATCAGCCCCAGCATTTT.

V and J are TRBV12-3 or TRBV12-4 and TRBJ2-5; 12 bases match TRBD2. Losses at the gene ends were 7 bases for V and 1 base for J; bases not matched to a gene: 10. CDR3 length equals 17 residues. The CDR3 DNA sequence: TGTGCCAGCACCAACCTCGGGACTAGCGGGCCCCAAGAGACCCAGTACTTC. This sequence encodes CASTNLGTSGPQETQYF.

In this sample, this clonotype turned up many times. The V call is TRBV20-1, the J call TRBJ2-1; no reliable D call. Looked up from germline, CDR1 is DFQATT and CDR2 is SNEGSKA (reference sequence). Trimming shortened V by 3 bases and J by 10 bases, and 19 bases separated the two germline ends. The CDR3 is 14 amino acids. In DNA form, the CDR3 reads TGCAGTGCTAGTCCGACTCGCAGCTCGTCGGAGCAGTTCTTC. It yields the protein CSASPTRSSSEQFF.

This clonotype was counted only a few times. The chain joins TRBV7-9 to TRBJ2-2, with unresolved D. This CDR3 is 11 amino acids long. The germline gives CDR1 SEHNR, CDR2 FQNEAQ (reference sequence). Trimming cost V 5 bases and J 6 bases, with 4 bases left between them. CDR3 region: CASSGSGELFF. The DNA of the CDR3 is TGTGCCAGCAGCGGGTCCGGGGAGCTGTTTTTT.

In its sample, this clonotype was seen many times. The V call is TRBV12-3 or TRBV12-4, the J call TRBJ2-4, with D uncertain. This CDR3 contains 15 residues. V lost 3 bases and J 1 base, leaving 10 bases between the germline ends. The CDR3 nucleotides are TGTGCCAGCAGTTTCGGCAGGCGGGCCAAAAACATTCAGTACTTC. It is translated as CASSFGRRAKNIQYF.

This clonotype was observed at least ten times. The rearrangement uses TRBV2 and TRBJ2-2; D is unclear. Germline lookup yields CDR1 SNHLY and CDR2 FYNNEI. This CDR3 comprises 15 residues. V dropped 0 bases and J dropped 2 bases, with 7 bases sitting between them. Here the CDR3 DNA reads TGTGCCAGCAGTGAAGCGACACAAAACACCGGGGAGCTGTTTTTT. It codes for CASSEATQNTGELFF.

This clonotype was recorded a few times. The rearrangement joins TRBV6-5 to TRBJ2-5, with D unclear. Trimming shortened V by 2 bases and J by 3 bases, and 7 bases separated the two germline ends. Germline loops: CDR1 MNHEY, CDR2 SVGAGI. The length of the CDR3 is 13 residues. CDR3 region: CASSYGWKETQYF. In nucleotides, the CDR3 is TGTGCCAGCAGTTACGGCTGGAAAGAGACCCAGTACTTC.

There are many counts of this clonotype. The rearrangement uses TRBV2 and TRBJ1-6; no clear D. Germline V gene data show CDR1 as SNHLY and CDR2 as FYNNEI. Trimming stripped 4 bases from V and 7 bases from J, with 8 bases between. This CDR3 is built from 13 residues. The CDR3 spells CASSVLTNSPLHF. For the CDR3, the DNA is TGTGCCAGCAGTGTACTCACGAATTCACCCCTCCACTTT.

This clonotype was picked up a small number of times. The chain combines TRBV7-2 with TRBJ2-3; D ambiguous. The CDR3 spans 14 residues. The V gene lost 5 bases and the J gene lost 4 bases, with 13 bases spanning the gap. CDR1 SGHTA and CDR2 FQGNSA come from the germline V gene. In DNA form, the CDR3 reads TGTGCCAGCAGCCATTACGGAACGGCAGATACGCAGTATTTT. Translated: CASSHYGTADTQYF.

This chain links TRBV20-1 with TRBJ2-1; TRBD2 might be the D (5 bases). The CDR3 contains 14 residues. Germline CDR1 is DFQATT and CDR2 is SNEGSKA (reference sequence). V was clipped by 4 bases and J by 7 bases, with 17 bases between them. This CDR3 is CSATGWLALNEQFF. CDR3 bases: TGCAGTGCTACGGGTTGGCTAGCCTTGAATGAGCAGTTCTTC.

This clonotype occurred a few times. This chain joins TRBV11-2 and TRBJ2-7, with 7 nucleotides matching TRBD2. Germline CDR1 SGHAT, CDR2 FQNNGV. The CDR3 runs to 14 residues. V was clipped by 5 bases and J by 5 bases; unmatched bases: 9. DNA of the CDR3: TGTGCCAGCAGCCCCCTGCGGGAGTCCCACGAGCAGTACTTC. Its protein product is CASSPLRESHEQYF.

The CDR3 here is CATSRGPTDTQYF. CDR3 nucleotides: TGTGCCACCAGCAGGGGTCCCACAGATACGCAGTATTTT. This chain joins TRBV15 and TRBJ2-3; D remains ambiguous. CDR1 and CDR2 from the germline V gene are LNHNV and YYDKDF (reference sequence). The CDR3 has 13 amino acids. V gave up 3 bases and J gave up 2 bases, with 6 bases separating them.

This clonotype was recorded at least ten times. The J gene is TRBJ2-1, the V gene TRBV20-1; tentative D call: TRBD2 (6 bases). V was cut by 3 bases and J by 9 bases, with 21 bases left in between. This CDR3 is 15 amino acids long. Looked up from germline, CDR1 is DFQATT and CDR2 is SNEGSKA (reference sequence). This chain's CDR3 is CSASTVMGTSVEQFF. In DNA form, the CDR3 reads TGCAGTGCTAGTACGGTAATGGGGACTTCAGTTGAGCAGTTCTTC.

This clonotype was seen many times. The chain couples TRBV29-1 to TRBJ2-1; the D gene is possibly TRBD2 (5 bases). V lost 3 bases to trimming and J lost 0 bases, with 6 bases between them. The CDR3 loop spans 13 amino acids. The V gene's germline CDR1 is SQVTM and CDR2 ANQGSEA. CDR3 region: CSVDGDSYNEQFF. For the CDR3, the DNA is TGCAGCGTTGACGGGGACTCCTACAATGAGCAGTTCTTC.

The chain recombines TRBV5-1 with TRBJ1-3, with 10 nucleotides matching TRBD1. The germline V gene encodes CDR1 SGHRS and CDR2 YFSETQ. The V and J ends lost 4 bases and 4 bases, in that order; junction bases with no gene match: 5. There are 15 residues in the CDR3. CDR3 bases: TGCGCCAGCAGCATGACAGGGGGCACCGGAAACACCATATATTTT. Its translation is CASSMTGGTGNTIYF.